The T cell receptor beta chain under discussion was sequenced for a study of blood T cell repertoires in COVID-19. In germline, CDR1 is MDHEN, CDR2 SYDVKM. This CDR3 is 15 amino acids long. J was trimmed by 4 bases and V by 2 bases; bases with no gene match: 4. Here immunoSEQ multiplex PCR was the method, and the copy in TCRdb shows in-frame clones only, minus some. The sample contains about 220,000 clones, more than 75% of which appear only once. The sequence came from a human donor in a cohort sampled during active COVID-19. V is TRBV28 and J is TRBJ2-2; 7 bases line up with TRBD2. Material: peripheral blood. CDR3 nucleotides: TGTGCCAGCAGTTTACGGACTAGGGGCACCGGGGAGCTGTTTTTT. Protein sequence: CASSLRTRGTGELFF.